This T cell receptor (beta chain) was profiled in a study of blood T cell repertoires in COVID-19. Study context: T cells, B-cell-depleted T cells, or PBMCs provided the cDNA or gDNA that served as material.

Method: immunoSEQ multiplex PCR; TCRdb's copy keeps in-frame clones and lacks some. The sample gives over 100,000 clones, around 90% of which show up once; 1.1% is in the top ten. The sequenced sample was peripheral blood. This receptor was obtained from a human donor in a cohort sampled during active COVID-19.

The CDR3 sequence is CASSFGQGSSYNSPLHF. Written as DNA, the CDR3 is TGCGCCAGCAGCTTCGGACAGGGGAGCTCCTATAATTCACCCCTCCACTTT. J is TRBJ1-6 and V is TRBV5-1; 9 bases are shared with TRBD1. The trim removed 2 bases at V and 0 bases at J, leaving 3 bases unmatched. The CDR3 covers 17 residues. Per germline, CDR1 SGHRS and CDR2 YFSETQ. The full variable domain, in which reference TRBV5-1 and TRBJ1-6 provide the parts outside the CDR3, is KAGVTQTPRYLIKTRGQQVTLSCSPISGHRSVSWYQQTPGQGLQFLFEYFSETQRNKGNFPGRFSGRQFSNSRSEMNVSTLELGDSALYLCASSFGQGSSYNSPLHFGNGTRLTVT.